A single TCR beta chain is shown here with its context. This entry comes from a study of shared clonotypes between healthy human individuals. The CDR3 extends over 15 amino acids. Germline V CDR1 and CDR2: MGHRA, YSYEKL. Each cell subset's genomic DNA was divided evenly among several immunoSEQ plates. Libraries were prepared by immunoSEQ multiplex PCR; TCRdb keeps only in-frame clonotypes and omits some of them. The sample yields about 1 million clones, approximately 76% seen once. The receptor comes from a man between 18 and 29 years old in good health. Sequenced: memory CD4+ T cells sorted from blood. Subset specified: CD45RA-negative fraction. The V call is TRBV4-1, the J call TRBJ2-5, with D perhaps TRBD1 (6 bases). The J call is in doubt because the DNA end fits TRBJ2-7 better. In nucleotides, the CDR3 is TGCGCCAGCAGCCTTGATGCCGGACAGACCTACGAGCAGTACTTC. Protein sequence: CASSLDAGQTYEQYF.